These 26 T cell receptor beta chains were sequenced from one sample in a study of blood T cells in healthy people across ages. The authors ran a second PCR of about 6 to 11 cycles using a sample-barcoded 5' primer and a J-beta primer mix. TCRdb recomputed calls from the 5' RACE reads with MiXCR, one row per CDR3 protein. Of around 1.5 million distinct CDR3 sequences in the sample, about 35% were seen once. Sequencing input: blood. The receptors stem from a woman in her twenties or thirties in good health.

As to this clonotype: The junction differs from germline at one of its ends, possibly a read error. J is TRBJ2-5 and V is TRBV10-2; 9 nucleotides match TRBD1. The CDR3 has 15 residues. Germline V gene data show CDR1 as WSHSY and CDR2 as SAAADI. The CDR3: CASRDGTGRQEAQYF. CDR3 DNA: TGCGCCAGCAGGGATGGGACAGGGAGGCAAGAGGCCCAGTACTTC.

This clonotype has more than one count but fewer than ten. DNA for the CDR3: TGTGCCAGCAGCGCGGGGGACTCTGGCCGTACCCAGTACTTC. Protein product: CASSAGDSGRTQYF. The chain is built from TRBV9 and TRBJ2-5; possible D gene TRBD2, 6 bases. Between the trimmed V and J ends, which lost 3 bases and 8 bases, there was a span of 17 bases. The CDR3 runs 14 residues. The germline V gene has CDR1 SGDLS and CDR2 YYNGEE.

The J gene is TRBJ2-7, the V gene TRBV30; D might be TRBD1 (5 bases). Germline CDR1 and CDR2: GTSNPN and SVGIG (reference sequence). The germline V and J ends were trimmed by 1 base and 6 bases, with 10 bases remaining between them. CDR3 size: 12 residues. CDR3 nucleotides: TGTGCCTGGAGTGCCACAGGTTTCGAGCAGTACTTC. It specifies CAWSATGFEQYF.

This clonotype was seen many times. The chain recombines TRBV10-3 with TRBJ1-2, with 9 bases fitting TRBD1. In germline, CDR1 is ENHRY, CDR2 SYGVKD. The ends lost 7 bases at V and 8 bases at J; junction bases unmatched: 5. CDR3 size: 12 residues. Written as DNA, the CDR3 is TGTGCCATCACGGGACAGGGAGGAGGCTACACCTTC. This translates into CAITGQGGGYTF.

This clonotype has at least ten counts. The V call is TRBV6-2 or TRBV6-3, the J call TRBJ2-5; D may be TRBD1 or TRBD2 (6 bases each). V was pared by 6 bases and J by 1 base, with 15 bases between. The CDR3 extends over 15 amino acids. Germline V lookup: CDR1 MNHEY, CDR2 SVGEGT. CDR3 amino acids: CASSPRGRGQETQYF. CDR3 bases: TGTGCCAGCAGCCCCCGGGGGCGAGGCCAAGAGACCCAGTACTTC.

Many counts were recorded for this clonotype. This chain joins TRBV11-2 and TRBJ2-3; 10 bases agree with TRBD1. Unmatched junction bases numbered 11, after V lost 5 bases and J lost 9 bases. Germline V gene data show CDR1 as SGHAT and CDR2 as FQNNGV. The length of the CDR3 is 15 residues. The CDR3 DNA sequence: TGTGCCAGCAGCCCCGGGACAGGGGCCTTTGGGACGCAGTATTTT. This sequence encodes CASSPGTGAFGTQYF.

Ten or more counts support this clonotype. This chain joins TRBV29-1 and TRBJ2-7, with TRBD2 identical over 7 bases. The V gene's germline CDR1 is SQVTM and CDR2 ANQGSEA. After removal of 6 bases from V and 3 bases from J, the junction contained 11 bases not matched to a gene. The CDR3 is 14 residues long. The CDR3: CSVTGGNEIYEQYF. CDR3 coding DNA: TGCAGCGTGACGGGAGGTAATGAAATCTACGAGCAGTACTTC.

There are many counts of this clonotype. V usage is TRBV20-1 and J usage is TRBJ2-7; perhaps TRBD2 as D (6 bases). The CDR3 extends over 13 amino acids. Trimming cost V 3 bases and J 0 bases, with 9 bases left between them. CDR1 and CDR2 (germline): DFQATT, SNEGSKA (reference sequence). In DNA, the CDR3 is TGCAGTGCTAGCGGGGGTAGCTCCTACGAGCAGTACTTC. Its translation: CSASGGSSYEQYF.

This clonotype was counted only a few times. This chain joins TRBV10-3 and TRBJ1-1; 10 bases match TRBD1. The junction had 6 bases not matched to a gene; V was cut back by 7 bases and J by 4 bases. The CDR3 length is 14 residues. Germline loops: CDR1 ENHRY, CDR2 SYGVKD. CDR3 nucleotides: TGTGCCATCAACCCGGGACAGGGGCCCACTGAAGCTTTCTTT. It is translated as CAINPGQGPTEAFF.

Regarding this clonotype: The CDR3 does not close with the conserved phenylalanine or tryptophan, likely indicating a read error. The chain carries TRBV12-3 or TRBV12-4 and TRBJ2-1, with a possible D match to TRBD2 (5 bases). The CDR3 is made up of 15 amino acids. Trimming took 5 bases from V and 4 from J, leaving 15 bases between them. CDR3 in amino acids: CASSNGIRTYNEQFC. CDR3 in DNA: TGTGCCAGCAGTAACGGGATTAGAACTTACAATGAGCAGTTCTGC.

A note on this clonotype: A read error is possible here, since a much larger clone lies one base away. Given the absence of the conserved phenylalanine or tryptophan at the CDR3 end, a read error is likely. In DNA form, the CDR3 reads TGCGCCAGCAGCCAACCGGGACAGGGGGTTTACGAGCAGTACTCC. It codes for CASSQPGQGVYEQYS. The chain is built from TRBV4-1 and TRBJ2-7; 11 nucleotides agree with TRBD1. Germline V gene data show CDR1 as MGHRA and CDR2 as YSYEKL. The CDR3 spans 15 residues. Trimming cost V 2 bases and J 4 bases; bases outside gene matches: 4.

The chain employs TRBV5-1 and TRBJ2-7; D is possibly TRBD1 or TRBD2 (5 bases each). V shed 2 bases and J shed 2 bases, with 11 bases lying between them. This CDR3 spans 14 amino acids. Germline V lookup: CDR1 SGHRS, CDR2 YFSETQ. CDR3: CASSLRGATYEQYF. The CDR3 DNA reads TGCGCCAGCAGCTTAAGAGGGGCGACCTACGAGCAGTACTTC.

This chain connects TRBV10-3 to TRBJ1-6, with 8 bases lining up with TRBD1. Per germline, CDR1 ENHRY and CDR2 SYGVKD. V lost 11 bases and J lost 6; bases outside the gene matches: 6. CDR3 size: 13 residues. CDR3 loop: CAAGTGLNSPLHF. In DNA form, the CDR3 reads TGTGCCGCCGGGACAGGTCTTAATTCACCCCTCCACTTT.

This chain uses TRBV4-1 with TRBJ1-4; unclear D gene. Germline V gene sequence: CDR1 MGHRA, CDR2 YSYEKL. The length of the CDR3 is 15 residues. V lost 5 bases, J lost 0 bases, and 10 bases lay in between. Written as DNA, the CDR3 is TGCGCCAGCAGCTTGGCCTCCACAACTAATGAAAAACTGTTTTTT. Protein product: CASSLASTTNEKLFF.

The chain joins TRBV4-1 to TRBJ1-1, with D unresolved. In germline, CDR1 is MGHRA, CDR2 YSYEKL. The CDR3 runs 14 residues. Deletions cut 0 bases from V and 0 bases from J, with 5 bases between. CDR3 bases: TGCGCCAGCAGCCAAGATGAAGTGAACACTGAAGCTTTCTTT. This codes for CASSQDEVNTEAFF.

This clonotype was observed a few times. The CDR3 DNA reads as TGTGCCAGCAGTTTATTTCGGGGGCGGAGGGATGAGCAGTTCTTC. Translated: CASSLFRGRRDEQFF. This sequence joins TRBV12-3 or TRBV12-4 and TRBJ2-1; D possibly uses TRBD1 or TRBD2 (6 bases each). Trimming pared 2 bases from V and 8 bases from J, leaving 16 bases between. The CDR3 is 15 residues long.

The CDR3 DNA is TGTGCCAGCAGCCACCCCATTGACCCCGGGGGAGAGACCCAGTACTTC. Its protein product is CASSHPIDPGGETQYF. V and J are TRBV5-4 and TRBJ2-5, with a tentative D call TRBD2 (6 bases). This CDR3 spans 16 amino acids. The V gene lost 4 bases and the J gene lost 4 bases, with 20 bases spanning the gap. Germline V gives CDR1 SGHNT, CDR2 YYREEE (reference sequence).

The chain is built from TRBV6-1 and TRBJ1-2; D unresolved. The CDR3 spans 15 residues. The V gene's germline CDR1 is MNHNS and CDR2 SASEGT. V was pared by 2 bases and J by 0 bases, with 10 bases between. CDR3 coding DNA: TGTGCCAGCAGTGAAAGTACGGTAGCTAACTATGGCTACACCTTC. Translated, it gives CASSESTVANYGYTF.

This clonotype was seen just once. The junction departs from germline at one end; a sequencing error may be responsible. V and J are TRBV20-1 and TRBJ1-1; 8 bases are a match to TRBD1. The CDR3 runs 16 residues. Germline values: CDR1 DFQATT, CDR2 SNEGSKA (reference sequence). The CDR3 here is CSAGEQGVPLNTEAFF. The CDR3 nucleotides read TGCAGTGCTGGAGAACAGGGGGTGCCCTTGAACACTGAAGCTTTCTTT.

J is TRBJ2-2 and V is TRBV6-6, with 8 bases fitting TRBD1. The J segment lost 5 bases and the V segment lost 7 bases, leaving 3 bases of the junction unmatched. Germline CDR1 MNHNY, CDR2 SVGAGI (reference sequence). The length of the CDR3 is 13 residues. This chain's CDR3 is CASIRQGTGELFF. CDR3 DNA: TGTGCCAGCATAAGACAGGGGACCGGGGAGCTGTTTTTT.

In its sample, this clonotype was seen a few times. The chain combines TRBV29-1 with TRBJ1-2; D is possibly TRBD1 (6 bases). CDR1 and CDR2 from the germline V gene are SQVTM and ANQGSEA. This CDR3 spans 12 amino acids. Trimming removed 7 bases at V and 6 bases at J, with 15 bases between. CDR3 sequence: CSGGYRDDGYTF. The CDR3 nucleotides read TGCAGCGGGGGGTACAGGGATGATGGCTACACCTTC.

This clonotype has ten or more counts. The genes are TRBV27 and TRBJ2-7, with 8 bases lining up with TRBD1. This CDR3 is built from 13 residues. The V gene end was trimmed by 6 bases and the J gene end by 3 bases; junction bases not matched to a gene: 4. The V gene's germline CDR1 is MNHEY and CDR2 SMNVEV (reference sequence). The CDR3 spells CASSRDRYYEQYF. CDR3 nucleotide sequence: TGTGCCAGCAGCCGGGACAGGTACTACGAGCAGTACTTC.

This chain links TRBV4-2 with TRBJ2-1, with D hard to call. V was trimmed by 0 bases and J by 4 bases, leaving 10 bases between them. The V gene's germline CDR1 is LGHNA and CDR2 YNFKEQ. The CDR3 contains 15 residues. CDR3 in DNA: TGTGCCAGCAGCCAAGATCTGACGGATTACAATGAGCAGTTCTTC. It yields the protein CASSQDLTDYNEQFF.

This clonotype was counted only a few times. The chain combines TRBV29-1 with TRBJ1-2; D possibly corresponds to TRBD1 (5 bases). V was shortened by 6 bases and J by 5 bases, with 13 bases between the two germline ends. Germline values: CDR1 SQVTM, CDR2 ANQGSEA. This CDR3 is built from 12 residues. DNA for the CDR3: TGCAGCGTGAGCGGACAACGATATGGCTACACCTTC. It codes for CSVSGQRYGYTF.

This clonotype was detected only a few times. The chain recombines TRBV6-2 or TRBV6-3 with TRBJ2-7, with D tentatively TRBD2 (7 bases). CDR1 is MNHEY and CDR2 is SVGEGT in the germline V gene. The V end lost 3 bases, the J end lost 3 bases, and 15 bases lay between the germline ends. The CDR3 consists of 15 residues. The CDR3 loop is CASSYERRGGYEQYF. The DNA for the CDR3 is TGTGCCAGCAGTTATGAGAGGAGGGGGGGCTACGAGCAGTACTTC.

The CDR3 nucleotides read TGTGCCACCAGCAGAGCTGGGGGCGGTGAGCAGTTCTTC. Protein sequence: CATSRAGGGEQFF. This sequence joins TRBV15 and TRBJ2-1; tentative D call: TRBD1 (6 bases). CDR1 and CDR2 from the germline V gene are LNHNV and YYDKDF (reference sequence). The CDR3 extends over 13 amino acids. Trimming cost V 1 base and J 9 bases, with 10 bases left between them.